A single sample is the source of the 5 T cell receptor beta chains below, sequenced in a study of PD-L1 blockade in urothelial cancer. Noted time point: pretreatment peripheral blood. Profiled with immunoSEQ multiplex PCR; TCRdb holds only in-frame clones, not every one. The data show under 55,000 clones, around nine tenths seen once. The material sequenced was PBMCs, taken around atezolizumab (anti-PD-L1) treatment. The receptor set was obtained from a donor aged 40 or older with urothelial cancer.

This clone came up many times. The V gene is TRBV4-1, the J gene TRBJ2-1, with 8 bases identical to TRBD2. Germline loops: CDR1 MGHRA, CDR2 YSYEKL. Losses at the gene ends were 0 bases for V and 10 bases for J; bases not matched to a gene: 8. This CDR3 spans 15 amino acids. CDR3: CASSQDTAGEGEQFF. The CDR3 DNA reads TGCGCCAGCAGCCAAGATACAGCGGGAGAGGGGGAGCAGTTCTTC.

J is TRBJ2-1 and V is TRBV6-5; weak D call: TRBD2 (6 bases). CDR1 MNHEY and CDR2 SVGAGI come from the germline V gene. The CDR3 sequence is 12 residues long. V gave up 10 bases and J gave up 5 bases, with 12 bases separating them. DNA of the CDR3: TGTGCCACCGGAGGGTTCGACAATGAGCAGTTCTTC. This encodes CATGGFDNEQFF.

The DNA of the CDR3 is TGTGCCAGCAGCCAAGATTGGCGCCCGGGACTAGCGGGAGGGCCGTCAAATGAGCAGTTCTTC. It encodes CASSQDWRPGLAGGPSNEQFF. V usage is TRBV4-2 and J usage is TRBJ2-1, with 16 bases lining up with TRBD2. This CDR3 spans 21 amino acids. CDR1 is LGHNA, CDR2 YNFKEQ, per germline. The trim removed 0 bases at V and 7 bases at J, leaving 15 bases unmatched.

This rearrangement joins TRBV10-3 to TRBJ2-7, with TRBD2 matching over 10 bases. The CDR3 is 14 amino acids. Trimming took 6 bases from V and 4 from J; bases not matched to a gene: 6. Germline loops: CDR1 ENHRY, CDR2 SYGVKD. The CDR3 sequence is CAIRKAGGPYEQYF. The CDR3 DNA reads as TGTGCCATCAGGAAAGCGGGAGGGCCGTACGAGCAGTACTTC.

V gene TRBV5-1 combines with J gene TRBJ2-1; 10 bases agree with TRBD2. This CDR3 is built from 14 residues. Germline V gene sequence: CDR1 SGHRS, CDR2 YFSETQ. V gave up 5 bases and J gave up 8 bases; unmatched junction bases: 7. The CDR3 DNA sequence: TGCGCCAGCAGGAATAGCGGGAGGTTCGATGAGCAGTTCTTC. Translation: CASRNSGRFDEQFF.